Listed below are T cell receptor beta chains from one sample, sequenced in a study of blood T cell repertoires in COVID-19. Produced via immunoSEQ multiplex PCR; TCRdb's table is partial and in-frame only. The sample has approximately 230,000 clones; around 82% are singletons. Sequencing was performed on peripheral blood. Receptor source: a woman aged 80 or over with active or convalescent COVID-19. The CDR3 runs from the conserved cysteine through the conserved F or W. The D gene is left open where the match is weak. Size is stated for part of the rows, as once, few or many counts, or as a class when the clone is expanded.

clone size	D gene	J gene	V gene	CDR3 protein	CDR3 DNA
.	.	TRBJ2-5	TRBV7-9	CASSLEAETQYF	TGTGCCAGCAGCTTAGAAGCGGAGACCCAGTACTTC
.	.	TRBJ1-3	TRBV10-3	CAIRDSTSGNTIYF	TGTGCCATCAGGGACAGCACCTCTGGAAACACCATATATTTT
few	.	TRBJ1-6	TRBV10-2	CASSDVRGGNSPLHF	TGCGCCAGCAGTGATGTTAGGGGAGGCAATTCACCCCTCCACTTT
.	TRBD1	TRBJ1-4	TRBV9	CASSVAFGGQGSTNEKLFF	TGTGCCAGCAGCGTAGCTTTTGGGGGACAGGGGTCAACTAATGAAAAACTGTTTTTT
.	.	TRBJ1-1	TRBV3-1/TRBV3-2	CASSQSDRSEAFF	TGTGCCAGCAGCCAATCCGACAGGTCTGAAGCTTTCTTT
.	TRBD1	TRBJ2-7	TRBV28	CASSLTGGSYEQYF	TGTGCCAGCAGTTTGACAGGGGGTTCCTACGAGCAGTACTTC
.	.	TRBJ2-5	TRBV18	CASSPNGQETQYF	TGTGCCAGCTCACCTAACGGCCAAGAGACCCAGTACTTC
.	.	TRBJ2-1	TRBV10-1	CASSESGQSSYNEQFF	TGCGCCAGCAGTGAGTCAGGACAGTCCTCCTACAATGAGCAGTTCTTC
.	.	TRBJ2-5	TRBV5-4	CASSSRRGTQETQYF	TGTGCCAGCAGCTCCCGACGGGGAACTCAAGAGACCCAGTACTTC
.	TRBD1	TRBJ1-1	TRBV12-3/TRBV12-4	CASSLGTGTEAFF	TGTGCCAGCAGTTTAGGGACAGGCACTGAAGCTTTCTTT
.	.	TRBJ2-1	TRBV2	CASSEALNASQRFF	TGTGCCAGCAGTGAAGCGCTAAATGCCTCCCAGCGGTTCTTC
.	TRBD1	TRBJ2-7	TRBV5-1	CASRWGQGPYEQYF	TGCGCCAGCAGATGGGGACAGGGCCCCTACGAGCAGTACTTC
.	TRBD2	TRBJ2-3	TRBV10-3	CAISGHSGLAGGGTTDTQYF	TGTGCCATCAGCGGACATTCGGGACTAGCGGGAGGTGGGACCACAGATACGCAGTATTTT
.	TRBD1	TRBJ1-1	TRBV5-4	CASSHRQGAGKTEAFF	TGTGCCAGCAGCCATCGACAGGGGGCAGGGAAGACTGAAGCTTTCTTT
once	TRBD1	TRBJ1-5	TRBV3-1/TRBV3-2	CASSKTGGGQPQHF	TGTGCCAGCAGCAAAACAGGGGGAGGTCAGCCCCAGCATTTT
.	TRBD2	TRBJ2-1	TRBV28	CASSQAPGLAGLGGNEQFF	TGTGCCAGCAGTCAGGCACCGGGACTAGCGGGACTAGGGGGCAATGAGCAGTTCTTC
.	TRBD1	TRBJ2-3	TRBV18	CASSPGTGSYYF	TGTGCCAGCTCACCAGGGACAGGGTCGTATTATTTT
.	TRBD1	TRBJ1-4	TRBV5-1	CASSSGQANEKLFF	TGCGCCAGCAGCTCGGGACAGGCGAATGAAAAACTGTTTTTT
.	TRBD2	TRBJ2-3	TRBV7-8	CASSSGRGNTQYF	TGTGCCAGTAGTAGCGGGAGGGGCAATACGCAGTATTTT
.	.	TRBJ1-5	TRBV6-5	CASSYSGADNQPQHF	TGTGCCAGCAGTTACTCAGGGGCCGACAATCAGCCCCAGCATTTT
once	.	TRBJ1-4	TRBV28	CASSSNTGIANEKLFF	TGTGCCAGCAGTTCGAACACAGGGATTGCTAATGAAAAACTGTTTTTT
.	TRBD1	TRBJ1-5	TRBV7-8	CASSLMGQGAGQPQHF	TGTGCCAGCAGCTTAATGGGACAGGGGGCAGGTCAGCCCCAGCATTTT
.	.	TRBJ2-1	TRBV27	CASSSIPDSSSYNEQFF	TGTGCCAGCAGTTCCATCCCGGACAGTAGCTCCTACAATGAGCAGTTCTTC
.	.	TRBJ2-2	TRBV2	CASQREGAGELFF	TGTGCCAGTCAAAGGGAGGGGGCCGGGGAGCTGTTTTTT
.	.	TRBJ1-5	TRBV4-2	CASSQGGPQHF	TGTGCCAGCAGCCAGGGGGGGCCCCAGCATTTT
.	TRBD2	TRBJ2-1	TRBV5-1	CASSLLHTSGGYNEQFF	TGCGCCAGCAGCTTATTACACACTAGCGGGGGGTACAATGAGCAGTTCTTC
once	TRBD1	TRBJ2-3	TRBV5-1	CASSSTGISTDTQYF	TGCGCCAGCAGCTCGACAGGGATAAGCACAGATACGCAGTATTTT
.	.	TRBJ1-1	TRBV6-5	CASSYSTTGMESAFF	TGTGCCAGCAGTTACTCGACTACAGGGATGGAGTCGGCTTTCTTT
.	TRBD1	TRBJ2-6	TRBV19	CASMLQGAGANVLTF	TGTGCCAGTATGTTGCAGGGGGCTGGGGCCAACGTCCTGACTTTC
.	.	TRBJ1-1	TRBV6-6	CASSSAGGATEAFF	TGTGCCAGCAGTTCCGCCGGGGGTGCCACTGAAGCTTTCTTT
.	.	TRBJ2-7	TRBV5-1	CASSLATGQGGSSYEQYF	TGCGCCAGCAGCTTGGCCACCGGACAGGGAGGGTCCTCCTACGAGCAGTACTTC
.	.	TRBJ1-4	TRBV5-5	CASSRAASNEKLFF	TGTGCCAGCAGCCGAGCGGCCTCAAATGAAAAACTGTTTTTT
.	TRBD1	TRBJ2-4	TRBV28	CASSSTGTVLAKNIQYF	TGTGCCAGCAGTTCAACCGGGACAGTATTAGCCAAAAACATTCAGTACTTC
.	.	TRBJ1-1	TRBV5-1	CASSLRGIGRMNTEAFF	TGCGCCAGCAGCTTGAGGGGAATCGGTCGTATGAACACTGAAGCTTTCTTT
once	.	TRBJ2-2	TRBV5-1	CASSLGPGEDTGELFF	TGCGCCAGCAGCTTGGGTCCAGGGGAAGACACCGGGGAGCTGTTTTTT
.	.	TRBJ1-1	TRBV27	CASSFNGLWNTEAFF	TGTGCCAGCAGTTTTAACGGACTGTGGAACACTGAAGCTTTCTTT
few	.	TRBJ1-5	TRBV3-1/TRBV3-2	CASSLSWGAQHF	TGTGCCAGCAGCCTGTCATGGGGGGCCCAGCATTTT
.	TRBD1	TRBJ1-4	TRBV5-4	CASSSDRVRGEKLFF	TGTGCCAGCAGCTCTGACAGGGTTCGTGGGGAAAAACTGTTTTTT
.	.	TRBJ2-7	TRBV11-2	CASSYGGFSGREQYF	TGTGCCAGCAGCTACGGGGGTTTCTCAGGTCGTGAGCAGTACTTC
.	.	TRBJ1-5	TRBV19	CATRGSNQPQHF	TGTGCCACCCGGGGGAGCAATCAGCCCCAGCATTTT
.	.	TRBJ1-2	TRBV5-1	CASSLAPEAYYGYTF	TGCGCCAGCAGCTTGGCGCCGGAGGCCTACTATGGCTACACCTTC
.	.	TRBJ2-1	TRBV7-9	CASSSFSYNEQFF	TGTGCCAGCAGCTCCTTTAGCTACAATGAGCAGTTCTTC
.	TRBD2	TRBJ2-7	TRBV27	CASSLAGPSYEQYF	TGTGCCAGCAGTCTAGCGGGGCCCTCCTACGAGCAGTACTTC
.	TRBD1	TRBJ2-5	TRBV7-8	CASSPDRGRWETQYF	TGTGCCAGCAGCCCGGACAGGGGGCGGTGGGAGACCCAGTACTTC
once	.	TRBJ1-2	TRBV28	CASSQGNDGYTF	TGTGCCAGCAGTCAGGGAAATGATGGCTACACCTTC
.	TRBD1	TRBJ2-1	TRBV27	CASRPDPGTGRLNEQFF	TGTGCCAGCAGGCCCGACCCCGGGACAGGGCGACTTAATGAGCAGTTCTTC
.	.	TRBJ2-1	TRBV28	CASSGGRNEQFF	TGTGCCAGCAGTGGAGGGAGAAATGAGCAGTTCTTC
.	.	TRBJ2-7	TRBV10-2	CASSRNSGTLSSYEQYF	TGCGCCAGCAGTCGCAACTCCGGGACTTTAAGCTCCTACGAGCAGTACTTC
once	TRBD1	TRBJ1-2	TRBV6-5	CASSPDRGANYGYTF	TGTGCCAGCAGTCCGGACAGGGGGGCGAACTATGGCTACACCTTC